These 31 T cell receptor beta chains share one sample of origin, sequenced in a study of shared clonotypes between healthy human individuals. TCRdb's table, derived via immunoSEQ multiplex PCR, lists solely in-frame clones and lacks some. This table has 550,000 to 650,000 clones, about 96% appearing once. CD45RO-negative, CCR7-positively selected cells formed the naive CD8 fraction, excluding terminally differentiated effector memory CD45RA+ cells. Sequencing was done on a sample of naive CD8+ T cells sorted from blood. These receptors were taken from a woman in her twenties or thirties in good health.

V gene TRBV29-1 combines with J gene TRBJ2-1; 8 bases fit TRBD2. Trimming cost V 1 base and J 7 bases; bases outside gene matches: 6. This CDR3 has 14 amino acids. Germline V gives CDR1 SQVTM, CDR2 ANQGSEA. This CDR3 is CSVEGLIAGNEQFF. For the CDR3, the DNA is TGCAGCGTTGAAGGTCTTATAGCGGGAAATGAGCAGTTCTTC.

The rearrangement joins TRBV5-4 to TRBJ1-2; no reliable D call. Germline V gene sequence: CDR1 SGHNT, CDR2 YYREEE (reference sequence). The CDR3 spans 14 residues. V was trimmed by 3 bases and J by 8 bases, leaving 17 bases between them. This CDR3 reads CASSSREAIWGYTF. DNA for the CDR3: TGTGCCAGCAGCTCGAGGGAGGCCATTTGGGGCTACACCTTC.

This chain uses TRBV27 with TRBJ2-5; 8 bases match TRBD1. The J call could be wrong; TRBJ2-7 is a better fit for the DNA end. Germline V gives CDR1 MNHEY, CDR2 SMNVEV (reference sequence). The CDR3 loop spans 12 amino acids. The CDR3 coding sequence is TGTGCCAGCAGCATTACAGGGGGCGAGCAGTACTTC. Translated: CASSITGGEQYF.

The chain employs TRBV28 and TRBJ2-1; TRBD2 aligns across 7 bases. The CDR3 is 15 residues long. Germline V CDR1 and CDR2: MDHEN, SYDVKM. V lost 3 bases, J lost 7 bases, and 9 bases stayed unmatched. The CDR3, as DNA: TGTGCCAGCAGTTTGGGGCGGGAGCTTATTAATGAGCAGTTCTTC. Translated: CASSLGRELINEQFF.

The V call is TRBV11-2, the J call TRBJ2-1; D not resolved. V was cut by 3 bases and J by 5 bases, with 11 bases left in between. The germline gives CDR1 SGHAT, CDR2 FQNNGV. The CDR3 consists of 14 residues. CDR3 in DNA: TGTGCCAGCAGCTTGACCGGGCGCAACAATGAGCAGTTCTTC. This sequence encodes CASSLTGRNNEQFF.

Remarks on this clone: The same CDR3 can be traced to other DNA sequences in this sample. CDR3 coding DNA: TGTGCCAGCAGTTGGGGACAGGGTGCGTACGAGCAGTACTTC. Translation: CASSWGQGAYEQYF. The chain recombines TRBV27 with TRBJ2-7, with 9 bases matching TRBD1. Looked up from germline, CDR1 is MNHEY and CDR2 is SMNVEV (reference sequence). The CDR3 length is 14 residues. The ends lost 4 bases at V and 4 bases at J; junction bases unmatched: 5.

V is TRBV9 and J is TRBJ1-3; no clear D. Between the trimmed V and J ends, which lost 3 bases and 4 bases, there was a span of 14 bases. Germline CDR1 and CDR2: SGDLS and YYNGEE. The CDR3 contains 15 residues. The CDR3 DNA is TGTGCCAGCAGCGAACGGGCCTTTGGGGGAAACACCATATATTTT. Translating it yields CASSERAFGGNTIYF.

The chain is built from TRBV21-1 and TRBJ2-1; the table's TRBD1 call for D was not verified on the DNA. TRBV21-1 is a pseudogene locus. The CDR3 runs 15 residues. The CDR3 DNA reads TGTGCCAGCAGCAAGACGGGACAGGGGATTAGGGAGCAGTTCTTC. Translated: CASSKTGQGIREQFF.

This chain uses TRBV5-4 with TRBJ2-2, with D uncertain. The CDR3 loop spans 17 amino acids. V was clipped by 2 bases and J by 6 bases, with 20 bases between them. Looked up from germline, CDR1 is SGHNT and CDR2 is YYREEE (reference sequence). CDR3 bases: TGTGCCAGCAGCTTACTACCGCCCGGATTGTTCCCCGGGGAGCTGTTTTTT. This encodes CASSLLPPGLFPGELFF.

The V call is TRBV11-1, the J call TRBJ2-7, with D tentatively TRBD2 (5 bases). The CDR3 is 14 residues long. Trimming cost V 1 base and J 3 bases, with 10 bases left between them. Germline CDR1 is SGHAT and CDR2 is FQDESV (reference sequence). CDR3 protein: CASSLGLGIYEQYF. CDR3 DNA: TGTGCCAGCAGCTTAGGCCTCGGGATCTACGAGCAGTACTTC.

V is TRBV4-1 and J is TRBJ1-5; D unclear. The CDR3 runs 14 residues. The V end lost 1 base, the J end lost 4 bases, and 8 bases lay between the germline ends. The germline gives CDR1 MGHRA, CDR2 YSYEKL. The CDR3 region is CASSQVGENQPQHF. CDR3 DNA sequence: TGCGCCAGCAGCCAAGTTGGGGAGAATCAGCCCCAGCATTTT.

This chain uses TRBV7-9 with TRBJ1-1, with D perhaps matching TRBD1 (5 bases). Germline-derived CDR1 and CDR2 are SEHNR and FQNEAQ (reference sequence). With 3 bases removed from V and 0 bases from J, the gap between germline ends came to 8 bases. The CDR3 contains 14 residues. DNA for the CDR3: TGTGCCAGCAGCTTTGGGACTATGAACACTGAAGCTTTCTTT. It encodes CASSFGTMNTEAFF.

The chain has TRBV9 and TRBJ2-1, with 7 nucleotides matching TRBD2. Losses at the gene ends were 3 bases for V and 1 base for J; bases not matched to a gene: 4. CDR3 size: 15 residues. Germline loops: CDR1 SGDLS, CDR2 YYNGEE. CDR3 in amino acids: CASSADGRSYNEQFF. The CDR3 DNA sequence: TGTGCCAGCAGCGCGGACGGGAGGTCCTACAATGAGCAGTTCTTC.

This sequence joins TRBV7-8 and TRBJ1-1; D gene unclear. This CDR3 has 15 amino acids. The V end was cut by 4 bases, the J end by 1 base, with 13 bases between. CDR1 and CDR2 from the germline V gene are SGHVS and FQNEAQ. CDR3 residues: CASSWVWSGNTEAFF. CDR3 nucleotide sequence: TGTGCCAGCAGCTGGGTTTGGTCGGGGAACACTGAAGCTTTCTTT.

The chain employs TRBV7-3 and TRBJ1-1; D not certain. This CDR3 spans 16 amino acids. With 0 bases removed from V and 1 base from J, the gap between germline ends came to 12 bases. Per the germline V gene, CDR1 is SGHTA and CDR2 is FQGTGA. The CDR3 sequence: CASSLTRTSGNTEAFF. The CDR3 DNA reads TGTGCCAGCAGCTTAACGCGAACCTCAGGGAACACTGAAGCTTTCTTT.

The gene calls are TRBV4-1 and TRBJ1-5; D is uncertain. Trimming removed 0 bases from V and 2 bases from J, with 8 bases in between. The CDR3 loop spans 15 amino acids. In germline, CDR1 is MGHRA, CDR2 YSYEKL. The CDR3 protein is CASSQDHGGNQPQHF. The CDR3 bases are TGCGCCAGCAGCCAAGATCATGGGGGCAATCAGCCCCAGCATTTT.

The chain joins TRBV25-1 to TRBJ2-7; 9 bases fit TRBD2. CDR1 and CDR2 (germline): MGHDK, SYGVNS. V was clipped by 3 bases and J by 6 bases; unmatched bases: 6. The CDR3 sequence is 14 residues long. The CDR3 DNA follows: TGTGCCAGCAGTGAGAGGTTACTAGCGGGCGAGCAGTACTTC. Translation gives CASSERLLAGEQYF.

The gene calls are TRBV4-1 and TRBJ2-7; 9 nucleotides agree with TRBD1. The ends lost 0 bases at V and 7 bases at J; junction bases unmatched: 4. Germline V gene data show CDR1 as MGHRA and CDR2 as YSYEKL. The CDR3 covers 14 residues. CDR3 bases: TGCGCCAGCAGCCAAGAGGACAGGGGATGGGAGCAGTACTTC. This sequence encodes CASSQEDRGWEQYF.

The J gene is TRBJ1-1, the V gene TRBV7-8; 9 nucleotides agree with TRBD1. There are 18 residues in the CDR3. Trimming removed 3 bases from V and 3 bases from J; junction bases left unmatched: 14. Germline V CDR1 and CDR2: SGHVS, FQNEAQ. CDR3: CASSFEHRDRALYTEAFF. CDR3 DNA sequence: TGTGCCAGCAGCTTCGAACACCGGGACAGGGCGCTTTACACTGAAGCTTTCTTT.

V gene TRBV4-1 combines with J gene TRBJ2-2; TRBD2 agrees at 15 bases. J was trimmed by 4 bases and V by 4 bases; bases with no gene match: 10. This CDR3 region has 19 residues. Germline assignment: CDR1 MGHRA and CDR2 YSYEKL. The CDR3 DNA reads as TGCGCCAGCAGCCCCCCCGGACTAGCGGGAGGGCCGAGCACCGGGGAGCTGTTTTTT. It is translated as CASSPPGLAGGPSTGELFF.

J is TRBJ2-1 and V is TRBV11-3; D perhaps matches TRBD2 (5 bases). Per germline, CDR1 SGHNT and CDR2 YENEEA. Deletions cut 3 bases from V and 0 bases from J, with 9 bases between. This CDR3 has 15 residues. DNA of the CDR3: TGTGCCAGCAGCTTTAGCGCGAGCTCCTACAATGAGCAGTTCTTC. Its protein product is CASSFSASSYNEQFF.

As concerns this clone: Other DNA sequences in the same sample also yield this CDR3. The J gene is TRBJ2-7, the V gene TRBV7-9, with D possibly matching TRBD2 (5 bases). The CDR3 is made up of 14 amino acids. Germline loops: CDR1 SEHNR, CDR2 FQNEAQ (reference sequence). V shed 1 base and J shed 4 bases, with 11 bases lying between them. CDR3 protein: CASSLGGRGYEQYF. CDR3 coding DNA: TGTGCCAGCAGCTTAGGAGGGAGAGGGTACGAGCAGTACTTC.

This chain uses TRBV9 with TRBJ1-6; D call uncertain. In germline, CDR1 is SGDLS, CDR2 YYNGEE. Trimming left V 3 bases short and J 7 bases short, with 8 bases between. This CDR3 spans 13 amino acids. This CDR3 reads CASSALVNSPLHF. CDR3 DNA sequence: TGTGCCAGCAGCGCCCTGGTAAATTCACCCCTCCACTTT.

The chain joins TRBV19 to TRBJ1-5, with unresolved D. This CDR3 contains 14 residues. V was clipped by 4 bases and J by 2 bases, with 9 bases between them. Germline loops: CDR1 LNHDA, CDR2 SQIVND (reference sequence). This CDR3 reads CASSSWGGNQPQHF. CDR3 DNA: TGTGCCAGTAGTAGCTGGGGTGGCAATCAGCCCCAGCATTTT.

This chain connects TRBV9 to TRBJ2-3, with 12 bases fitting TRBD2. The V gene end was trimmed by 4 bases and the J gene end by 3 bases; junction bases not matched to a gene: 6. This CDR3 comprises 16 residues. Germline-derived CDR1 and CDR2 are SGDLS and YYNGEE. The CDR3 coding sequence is TGTGCCAGCAGCTCCCTAGCGGGAGGGCCGACAGATACGCAGTATTTT. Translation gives CASSSLAGGPTDTQYF.

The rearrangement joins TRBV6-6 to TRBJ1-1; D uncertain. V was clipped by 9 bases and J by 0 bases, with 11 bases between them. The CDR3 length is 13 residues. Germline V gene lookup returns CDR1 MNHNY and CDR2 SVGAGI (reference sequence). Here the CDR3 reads CASVTGMNTEAFF. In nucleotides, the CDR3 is TGTGCCAGTGTAACGGGGATGAACACTGAAGCTTTCTTT.

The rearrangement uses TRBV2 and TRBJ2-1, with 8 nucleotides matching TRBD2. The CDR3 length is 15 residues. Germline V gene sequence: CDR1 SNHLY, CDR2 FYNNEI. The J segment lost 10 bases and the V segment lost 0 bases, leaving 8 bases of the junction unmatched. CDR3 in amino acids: CASSEALLASGEQFF. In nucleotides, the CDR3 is TGTGCCAGCAGTGAAGCGCTATTAGCTAGCGGGGAGCAGTTCTTC.

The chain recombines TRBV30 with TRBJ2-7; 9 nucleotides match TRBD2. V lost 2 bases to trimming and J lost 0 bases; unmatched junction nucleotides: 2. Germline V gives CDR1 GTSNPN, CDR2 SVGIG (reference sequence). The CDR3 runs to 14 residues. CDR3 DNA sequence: TGTGCCTGGAGTCCAGCGGGAGGCTCCTACGAGCAGTACTTC. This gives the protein CAWSPAGGSYEQYF.

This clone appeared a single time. CDR3 sequence: CASSPGGLAGVYEQYF. CDR3 DNA sequence: TGTGCCAGCAGCCCGGGCGGGCTAGCGGGAGTATACGAGCAGTACTTC. This chain connects TRBV5-6 to TRBJ2-7; 10 bases align to TRBD2. The CDR3 is 16 residues long. The trim removed 4 bases at V and 4 bases at J, leaving 11 bases unmatched. Germline V gives CDR1 SGHDT, CDR2 YYEEEE. Based on the CDR3 plus reference TRBV5-6 and TRBJ2-7, the full variable domain is DAGVTQSPTHLIKTRGQQVTLRCSPKSGHDTVSWYQQALGQGPQFIFQYYEEEERQRGNFPDRFSGHQFPNYSSELNVNALLLGDSALYLCASSPGGLAGVYEQYFGPGTRLTVT.

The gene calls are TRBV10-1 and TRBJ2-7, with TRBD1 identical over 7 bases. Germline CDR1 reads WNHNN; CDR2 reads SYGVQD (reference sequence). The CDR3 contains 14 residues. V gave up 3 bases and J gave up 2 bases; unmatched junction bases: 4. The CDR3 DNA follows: TGCGCCAGCAGTGATACAGGGGAAGCCTACGAGCAGTACTTC. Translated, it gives CASSDTGEAYEQYF.

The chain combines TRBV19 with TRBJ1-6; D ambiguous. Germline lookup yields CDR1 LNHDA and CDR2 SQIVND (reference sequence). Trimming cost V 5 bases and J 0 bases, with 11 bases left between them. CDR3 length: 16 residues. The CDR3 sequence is CASSLSGSSYNSPLHF. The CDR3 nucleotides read TGTGCCAGTAGTCTAAGTGGGAGCTCCTATAATTCACCCCTCCACTTT.